Listed below are T cell receptor beta chains from one sample, sequenced in a study of T-cell memory formation after mild COVID-19. TCRdb redid the calling of the 5' RACE reads with MiXCR, one entry per CDR3 protein. This table holds roughly 600,000 distinct CDR3 sequences, about a sixth found once. The specimen was PBMCs or a T cell subset sorted from them (not recorded which). Every receptor here comes from an adult woman who had mild COVID-19 (a few samples of this study predate the infection). Cell type and time point are not known. Each CDR3 is given with its conserved first and last residue. Each record gives: CDR3 protein, CDR3 DNA, clone size, D gene, V gene, J gene. The D gene is left open where the match is weak. Clone size, where shown, is once, few, many, or a class for clones that have expanded.

CASSSPGTLRGEAFF	TGTGCCAGCAGTTCGCCCGGAACCCTAAGAGGTGAAGCTTTCTTT	few	NA	TRBV7-3	TRBJ1-1
CASSLLNGRGADTQYF	TGTGCCAGCAGTTTGCTCAACGGACGTGGCGCAGATACGCAGTATTTT	NA	NA	TRBV12-3/TRBV12-4	TRBJ2-3
CASSRDRNYGYTF	TGTGCCAGCAGTCGAGACAGGAACTATGGCTACACCTTC	many	NA	TRBV14	TRBJ1-2
CASSSSGTRPLDTQYF	TGCGCCAGCAGCTCATCCGGGACAAGGCCTCTAGATACGCAGTATTTT	NA	NA	TRBV5-1	TRBJ2-3
CASSQDEGLAGLNIQYF	TGCGCCAGCAGCCAAGATGAGGGACTAGCGGGGTTAAACATTCAGTACTTC	NA	TRBD2	TRBV4-3	TRBJ2-4
CASSTQGSNQPQHF	TGTGCCAGTAGCACACAGGGGTCCAATCAGCCCCAGCATTTT	NA	TRBD1	TRBV19	TRBJ1-5
CASSPPSGPNTEAFF	TGTGCCAGTAGTCCGCCCTCCGGGCCGAACACTGAAGCTTTCTTT	NA	NA	TRBV19	TRBJ1-1
CASSYSISGSPYEQYF	TGTGCCAGCAGTTACTCAATTAGCGGGAGCCCCTACGAGCAGTACTTC	few	TRBD2	TRBV6-2/TRBV6-3	TRBJ2-7
CASSPRESNTEAFF	TGTGCCAGCAGTCCTCGGGAGTCGAACACTGAAGCTTTCTTT	few	NA	TRBV12-3/TRBV12-4	TRBJ1-1
CSASGRTSGGLEQFF	TGCAGTGCTAGTGGCAGGACTAGCGGGGGCCTAGAGCAGTTCTTC	NA	TRBD2	TRBV20-1	TRBJ2-1
CAISEKSSYNSPLHF	TGTGCCATCAGTGAGAAGAGCTCCTATAATTCACCCCTCCACTTT	NA	NA	TRBV10-3	TRBJ1-6
CASSLMNTDTQYF	TGTGCCAGCAGCTTGATGAACACAGATACGCAGTATTTT	NA	NA	TRBV11-1	TRBJ2-3
CASSLFPPVFETQYF	TGTGCCAGCAGCTTATTTCCCCCGGTGTTCGAGACCCAGTACTTC	NA	NA	TRBV7-9	TRBJ2-5
CASSESLAGGNTQYF	TGTGCCAGCAGTGAAAGTCTAGCGGGAGGTAATACGCAGTATTTT	few	TRBD2	TRBV2	TRBJ2-3
CASSPQWGHYEQYF	TGTGCCAGCAGCCCCCAGTGGGGGCACTACGAGCAGTACTTC	few	NA	TRBV12-3/TRBV12-4	TRBJ2-7
CASSDDMYGYTF	TGTGCCAGCAGCGACGACATGTATGGCTACACCTTC	few	NA	TRBV2	TRBJ1-2
CASSSRGLAGDSYNEQFF	TGTGCCAGCAGCTCTCGGGGGCTAGCGGGCGACTCCTACAATGAGCAGTTCTTC	few	TRBD2	TRBV28	TRBJ2-1
CASSQETGTSGYSYNEQFF	TGCGCCAGCAGCCAAGAGACGGGGACTAGCGGATACTCCTACAATGAGCAGTTCTTC	NA	TRBD2	TRBV4-3	TRBJ2-1
CASSQEGGRGNQPQHF	TGCGCCAGCAGCCAAGAAGGAGGCCGAGGGAATCAGCCCCAGCATTTT	few	NA	TRBV4-1	TRBJ1-5
CASSSRTGGTSPLHF	TGTGCCAGCAGCTCCAGGACAGGGGGCACTTCACCCCTCCACTTT	few	TRBD1	TRBV7-2	TRBJ1-6
CASSIQIGSTDTQYF	TGTGCCAGCAGTATTCAGATCGGGAGCACAGATACGCAGTATTTT	few	NA	TRBV12-3/TRBV12-4	TRBJ2-3
CASSLGPQGGDTQYF	TGTGCCAGCAGCTTAGGGCCTCAGGGAGGGGATACGCAGTATTTT	NA	TRBD2	TRBV7-2	TRBJ2-3
CASGQSPYPSYEQYF	TGTGCCAGCGGCCAAAGCCCCTATCCTTCCTACGAGCAGTACTTC	NA	NA	TRBV12-3/TRBV12-4	TRBJ2-7
CASSQGTGPYEQYF	TGTGCCAGCAGCCAAGGGACAGGCCCTTACGAGCAGTACTTC	many	TRBD1	TRBV3-1	TRBJ2-7
CASSPMTSGWYSTDTQYF	TGTGCCAGCAGCCCGATGACTAGCGGGTGGTACTCCACAGATACGCAGTATTTT	few	TRBD2	TRBV5-6	TRBJ2-3
CATSRDRRSEAFF	TGTGCCACCAGCAGAGATCGCAGGAGTGAAGCTTTCTTT	few	NA	TRBV15	TRBJ1-1
CASSSLSRDSLYEQYF	TGTGCCAGCAGCTCGCTCTCCCGGGACAGTCTCTACGAGCAGTACTTC	NA	TRBD1	TRBV7-8	TRBJ2-7
CASSQDRQGFYGYTF	TGCGCCAGCAGCCAAGATCGGCAGGGCTTCTATGGCTACACCTTC	once	NA	TRBV4-1	TRBJ1-2
CASSSVDQTQETQYF	TGTGCCAGCAGTAGCGTGGACCAAACCCAAGAGACCCAGTACTTC	NA	NA	TRBV2	TRBJ2-5
CASSQEMNTEAFF	TGTGCCAGCTCACAGGAAATGAACACTGAAGCTTTCTTT	NA	NA	TRBV18	TRBJ1-1
CASSSLQTGNPYEQYF	TGTGCCAGTAGTTCCCTGCAGACAGGGAATCCCTACGAGCAGTACTTC	few	TRBD1	TRBV19	TRBJ2-7
CASSQARGWTSGRAEYNEQFF	TGCGCCAGCAGCCAAGCTCGGGGGTGGACTAGCGGGAGGGCCGAGTACAATGAGCAGTTCTTC	many	TRBD2	TRBV4-1	TRBJ2-1
CASRKRTITDTQYF	TGTGCCAGCAGAAAACGGACCATCACAGATACGCAGTATTTT	few	NA	TRBV12-3/TRBV12-4	TRBJ2-3
CASSSAWSSGGGADTQYF	TGCGCCAGCAGCTCGGCCTGGAGTAGCGGGGGCGGGGCAGATACGCAGTATTTT	NA	TRBD2	TRBV5-1	TRBJ2-3
CASSTRPGQGRETQYF	TGTGCCAGCAGCACTCGTCCGGGACAGGGGCGAGAGACCCAGTACTTC	NA	TRBD1	TRBV9	TRBJ2-5
CASSNVAGGYTGELFF	TGTGCCAGCAGCAATGTGGCGGGAGGCTACACCGGGGAGCTGTTTTTT	few	TRBD2	TRBV12-3/TRBV12-4	TRBJ2-2
CASSPGRPQTEQYF	TGTGCCAGCTCACCAGGAAGGCCCCAAACCGAGCAGTACTTC	NA	NA	TRBV18	TRBJ2-7
CASSYVGTDQGYEQYF	TGTGCCAGCAGTTACGTCGGGACCGACCAGGGCTACGAGCAGTACTTC	NA	NA	TRBV6-6	TRBJ2-7
CASSPGTGGNYNEQFF	TGTGCCAGCAGTCCAGGGACAGGGGGTAACTACAATGAGCAGTTCTTC	few	TRBD1	TRBV12-3/TRBV12-4	TRBJ2-1
CASSQDAGQFYEQYF	TGCGCCAGCAGCCAAGATGCAGGGCAGTTCTACGAGCAGTACTTC	NA	NA	TRBV4-3	TRBJ2-7
CASSPRAYTDTQYF	TGTGCCAGCTCACCACGGGCGTACACAGATACGCAGTATTTT	NA	NA	TRBV18	TRBJ2-3